This record concerns one T cell receptor (beta chain) sequence. The data derive from a study of blood T cell repertoires in COVID-19. Across the whole study: Samples representing acute and convalescent COVID-19 were sourced from the United States, Italy and Spain.

With 1 base removed from V and 6 bases from J, the gap between germline ends came to 13 bases. Germline assignment: CDR1 PRHDT and CDR2 FYEKMQ (reference sequence). This CDR3 contains 15 residues. As originally analysed: Reference gene primers were amplified, and this amplification served to estimate nucleated cell counts. Libraries were prepared by immunoSEQ multiplex PCR; TCRdb keeps only in-frame clonotypes and omits some of them. That table is the source of V, J and clone size, and D and trimming were worked out from the DNA. The table lists approximately 40,000 clones, more than 85% of them singletons, with around a fifth in the top ten.

V is TRBV13 and J is TRBJ2-4, with D tentatively TRBD1 (5 bases). This receptor was obtained from a middle-aged man in a cohort sampled during active COVID-19. Sequencing used peripheral blood. The CDR3 here is CASSLAGLGGNIQYF. In DNA, the CDR3 is TGTGCCAGCAGCTTAGCAGGGTTGGGTGGAAACATTCAGTACTTC. Filled out from reference TRBV13 and TRBJ2-4, the complete variable domain reads AAGVIQSPRHLIKEKRETATLKCYPIPRHDTVYWYQQGPGQDPQFLISFYEKMQSDKGSIPDRFSAQQFSDYHSELNMSSLELGDSALYFCASSLAGLGGNIQYFGAGTRLSVL.